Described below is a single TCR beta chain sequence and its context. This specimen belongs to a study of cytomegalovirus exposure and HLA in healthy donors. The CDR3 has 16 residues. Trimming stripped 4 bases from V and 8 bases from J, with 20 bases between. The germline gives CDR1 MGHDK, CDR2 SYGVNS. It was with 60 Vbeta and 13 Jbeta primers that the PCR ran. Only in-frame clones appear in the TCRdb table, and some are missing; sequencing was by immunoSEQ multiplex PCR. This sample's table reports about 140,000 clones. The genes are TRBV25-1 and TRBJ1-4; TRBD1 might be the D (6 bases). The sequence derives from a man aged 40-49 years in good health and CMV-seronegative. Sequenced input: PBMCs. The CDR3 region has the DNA TGTGCCAGCAGTGGGCCTGACAGGATGATAAACGAAAAACTGTTTTTT. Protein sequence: CASSGPDRMINEKLFF.